The 19 T cell receptor beta chains listed next were all sequenced from one sample in a study of T cell repertoires in cytomegalovirus infection. TCRdb independently ran MiXCR on the reads; one entry per CDR3 protein. This table has about 100,000 distinct CDR3 sequences, 20% to 25% appearing once. The sample consisted of CD8+ T cells from PBMCs. The source is a human donor in good health (CMV status not recorded). Some clones in this sample may be carry-over from other donors' samples.

This clonotype was counted at least ten times. The chain carries TRBV28 and TRBJ1-5; possible D gene TRBD1, 6 bases. The CDR3 has 19 residues. The V gene's germline CDR1 is MDHEN and CDR2 SYDVKM. V dropped 1 base and J dropped 7 bases, with 26 bases sitting between them. The CDR3 nucleotides are TGTGCCAGCAGTTTATCGGTAATTTTAGGGGGAGGCGATAAACAGCCCCAGCATTTT. Its protein product is CASSLSVILGGGDKQPQHF.

There are a few counts of this clonotype. The J gene is TRBJ2-7, the V gene TRBV29-1, with 14 bases lining up with TRBD2. The CDR3 has 15 amino acids. Trimming at V came to 4 bases and at J to 0 bases, leaving 2 bases not matched to a gene. Looked up from germline, CDR1 is SQVTM and CDR2 is ANQGSEA. The CDR3 bases are TGCAGCGTTGTGGGACTAGCGGGGGCCTCCTACGAGCAGTACTTC. Translation gives CSVVGLAGASYEQYF.

This clonotype was observed at least ten times. The chain employs TRBV7-2 and TRBJ2-3; D might be TRBD1 (6 bases). The CDR3 contains 13 residues. V lost 5 bases to trimming and J lost 8 bases, with 14 bases between them. From germline, CDR1 is SGHTA and CDR2 FQGNSA. CDR3 in amino acids: CASSAGTHATQYF. The CDR3, as DNA: TGTGCCAGCAGCGCAGGGACACACGCTACGCAGTATTTT. The full variable domain, rest sourced from reference TRBV7-2 and TRBJ2-3, is GAGVSQSPSNKVTEKGKDVELRCDPISGHTALYWYRQSLGQGLEFLIYFQGNSAPDKSGLPSDRFSAERTGGSVSTLTIQRTQQEDSAVYLCASSAGTHATQYFGPGTRLTVL.

The chain is built from TRBV5-1 and TRBJ1-2; 10 nucleotides line up with TRBD1. V lost 4 bases, J lost 0 bases, and 9 bases stayed unmatched. The germline CDR1 and CDR2 sequences are SGHRS and YFSETQ. The CDR3 has 17 amino acids. The CDR3 reads CASSQRDRGRTNYGYTF. The CDR3 DNA reads as TGCGCCAGCAGCCAGAGGGACAGGGGACGAACTAACTATGGCTACACCTTC.

In nucleotides, the CDR3 is TGTGCCAGCAGCTTCCAGGGGGAGGTCTATGGCTACACCTTC. Translated: CASSFQGEVYGYTF. This rearrangement joins TRBV13 to TRBJ1-2, with 7 bases lining up with TRBD1. Germline loops: CDR1 PRHDT, CDR2 FYEKMQ (reference sequence). J lost 4 bases, V lost 3 bases, and 5 bases had no gene match. The CDR3 extends over 14 amino acids.

This clonotype was seen more than once but under ten times. The chain couples TRBV30 to TRBJ1-1; D perhaps matches TRBD1 (5 bases). This CDR3 is built from 15 residues. Germline CDR1 GTSNPN, CDR2 SVGIG (reference sequence). The V and J ends lost 0 bases and 3 bases respectively, with 14 bases between them. For the CDR3, the DNA is TGTGCCTGGAGTGTTCGCTTAGGAGGGGACACTGAAGCTTTCTTT. This gives the protein CAWSVRLGGDTEAFF.

This clonotype showed up many times. This rearrangement joins TRBV7-2 to TRBJ1-6; 7 bases fit TRBD1. Trimming removed 4 bases from V and 5 bases from J; junction bases left unmatched: 2. The CDR3 is 14 amino acids. Germline V lookup: CDR1 SGHTA, CDR2 FQGNSA. The CDR3 region has the DNA TGTGCCAGCAGCTCTACAGGGGATAATTCACCCCTCCACTTT. This translates into CASSSTGDNSPLHF.

This clonotype was seen a few times. This chain joins TRBV9 and TRBJ1-6; no reliable D call. This CDR3 has 17 amino acids. Germline V gives CDR1 SGDLS, CDR2 YYNGEE. The V end was cut by 0 bases, the J end by 0 bases, with 10 bases between. The CDR3 bases are TGTGCCAGCAGCGTAGAGCCCGGAGGCTCCTATAATTCACCCCTCCACTTT. Amino acids: CASSVEPGGSYNSPLHF.

The table lists this clonotype with many counts. The chain employs TRBV28 and TRBJ1-1; D is uncertain. Germline V gene sequence: CDR1 MDHEN, CDR2 SYDVKM. V lost 1 base and J 0 bases, leaving 9 bases between the germline ends. The CDR3 has 15 residues. The CDR3 DNA reads as TGTGCCAGCAGTTTATCCAGGATCCTGAACACTGAAGCTTTCTTT. Protein sequence: CASSLSRILNTEAFF.

The chain employs TRBV7-3 and TRBJ1-4; possibly TRBD1 for D (6 bases). The V end lost 5 bases, the J end lost 8 bases, and 21 bases lay between the germline ends. Per germline, CDR1 SGHTA and CDR2 FQGTGA. CDR3 length: 16 residues. The DNA of the CDR3 is TGTGCCAGCAGCACTCCTGAGGGGGGTGAGAGGGAAAAACTGTTTTTT. Its protein product is CASSTPEGGEREKLFF.

V gene TRBV29-1 combines with J gene TRBJ2-2, with unresolved D. V was clipped by 3 bases and J by 4 bases, with 6 bases between them. Germline loops: CDR1 SQVTM, CDR2 ANQGSEA. The length of the CDR3 is 12 residues. CDR3 in DNA: TGCAGCGTTGAGATACTCACCGGGGAGCTGTTTTTT. It is translated as CSVEILTGELFF.

This chain links TRBV28 with TRBJ1-2; tentative D call: TRBD1 (6 bases). V was shortened by 2 bases and J by 4 bases, with 17 bases between the two germline ends. The CDR3 is 16 residues long. CDR1 and CDR2 from the germline V gene are MDHEN and SYDVKM. CDR3 DNA sequence: TGTGCCAGCAGTTTAAGGGGGGGCAGGGCAGTCTATGGCTACACCTTC. Translated: CASSLRGGRAVYGYTF.

The J gene is TRBJ2-1, the V gene TRBV7-9; tentatively, D is TRBD2 (7 bases). Trimming left V 0 bases short and J 1 base short, with 19 bases between. Germline CDR1 and CDR2: SEHNR and FQNEAQ (reference sequence). CDR3 length: 19 amino acids. The CDR3 region has the DNA TGTGCCAGCAGCTTAGCGTGGGGGGGGGCCGCGGGGTCCTACAATGAGCAGTTCTTC. This codes for CASSLAWGGAAGSYNEQFF.

This rearrangement joins TRBV4-3 to TRBJ1-1; TRBD1 might be the D (6 bases). This CDR3 is 15 amino acids long. Between the trimmed V and J ends, which lost 1 base and 0 bases, there was a span of 9 bases. Germline assignment: CDR1 LGHNA and CDR2 YSLEER. The CDR3 region has the DNA TGCGCCAGCAGCCAAGGGGGACATCTGAACACTGAAGCTTTCTTT. Protein product: CASSQGGHLNTEAFF.

This clonotype has a single count. The V call is TRBV20-1, the J call TRBJ2-2, with 9 bases that match TRBD2. The V and J ends lost 3 bases and 5 bases, in that order; junction bases with no gene match: 4. Germline CDR1 DFQATT, CDR2 SNEGSKA (reference sequence). The CDR3 is 14 amino acids. The CDR3 DNA sequence: TGCAGTGCTAGTCTTAGCGGGGGTACCGGGGAGCTGTTTTTT. Protein product: CSASLSGGTGELFF.

This clonotype came up a few times. The chain couples TRBV9 to TRBJ2-3; no reliable D call. The germline V and J ends were trimmed by 0 bases and 2 bases, with 10 bases remaining between them. The CDR3 runs to 15 residues. The germline gives CDR1 SGDLS, CDR2 YYNGEE. The CDR3 DNA reads as TGTGCCAGCAGCGTAGATGGCAGTCTCACAGATACGCAGTATTTT. Protein: CASSVDGSLTDTQYF.

This clonotype came up many times. J is TRBJ1-1 and V is TRBV11-2, with D possibly matching TRBD1 (6 bases). The germline V and J ends were trimmed by 5 bases and 1 base, with 14 bases remaining between them. The CDR3 runs 15 residues. Germline values: CDR1 SGHAT, CDR2 FQNNGV. In nucleotides, the CDR3 is TGTGCCAGCAGCCCCGCCGGGACATCGAACACTGAAGCTTTCTTT. Its translation: CASSPAGTSNTEAFF.

There are many counts of this clonotype. The V call is TRBV7-6, the J call TRBJ1-1; the D gene is possibly TRBD1 (6 bases). Looked up from germline, CDR1 is SGHVS and CDR2 is FNYEAQ. The CDR3 is 14 amino acids. Trimming removed 1 base from V and 7 bases from J, with 13 bases in between. As DNA, the CDR3 is TGTGCCAGCAGCTTAGTATCAGGGGCGAGTGAAGCTTTCTTT. This translates into CASSLVSGASEAFF.

This clonotype was detected only once. Here the CDR3 reads CASKPAHEWETQYF. The CDR3 DNA is TGTGCCAGCAAGCCGGCTCATGAGTGGGAGACCCAGTACTTC. The V and J genes are TRBV14 and TRBJ2-5; D gene ambiguous. CDR1 is SGHDN, CDR2 FVKESK, per germline. This CDR3 spans 14 amino acids. Deletions cut 7 bases from V and 5 bases from J, with 17 bases between.